The 32 T cell receptor beta chains given below trace back to one sample, sequenced in a study of OX40 agonist ivuxolimab in advanced cancers. Method: immunoSEQ multiplex PCR; TCRdb's copy keeps in-frame clones and lacks some. The sample carries under 80,000 clones, around 90% recorded once. The sample in question was CD4+ or CD8+ T cells sorted from blood, obtained in a trial of the OX40 agonist ivuxolimab. All receptors derive from an adult with an advanced solid tumor such as melanoma, head and neck, liver or kidney cancer.

The chain joins TRBV6-5 to TRBJ1-1, with D possibly TRBD1 on 5 matching bases. Germline V gene sequence: CDR1 MNHEY, CDR2 SVGAGI. V lost 5 bases and J 5 bases, leaving 6 bases between the germline ends. CDR3 length: 11 residues. The CDR3 DNA sequence: TGTGCCAGCAGTGCAGGGACTGAAGCTTTCTTT. Translating gives CASSAGTEAFF.

The rearrangement links TRBV6-5 to TRBJ2-1; D is perhaps TRBD1 (5 bases). Trimming cost V 6 bases and J 11 bases, with 14 bases left between them. Germline V lookup: CDR1 MNHEY, CDR2 SVGAGI. The CDR3 is 12 residues long. DNA for the CDR3: TGTGCCAGCAGGGCCCCAGGGCAGAAGCAGTTCTTC. Amino acids: CASRAPGQKQFF.

This CDR3 is CASRKGNTIYF. The DNA for the CDR3 is TGTGCCAGCAGAAAGGGAAACACCATATATTTT. The chain has TRBV9 and TRBJ1-3; D not certain. In germline, CDR1 is SGDLS, CDR2 YYNGEE. The CDR3 is 11 amino acids. Trimming stripped 5 bases from V and 4 bases from J, with 4 bases between.

This clone occurred a few times. The V gene is TRBV11-2, the J gene TRBJ1-1; D not resolved. Germline CDR1 SGHAT, CDR2 FQNNGV. This CDR3 has 12 residues. The V end was cut by 1 base, the J end by 6 bases, with 6 bases between. The CDR3 nucleotides are TGTGCCAGCAGCTTAGGGTGGGCTGAAGCTTTCTTT. Its translation: CASSLGWAEAFF.

The chain recombines TRBV7-3 with TRBJ2-1; no definite D call. Per germline, CDR1 SGHTA and CDR2 FQGTGA. CDR3 size: 14 residues. The germline V and J ends were trimmed by 5 bases and 7 bases, with 15 bases remaining between them. CDR3 protein: CASSPSTVWNEQFF. The CDR3 DNA reads as TGTGCCAGCAGCCCCTCGACCGTTTGGAATGAGCAGTTCTTC.

The chain employs TRBV30 and TRBJ2-7; 9 nucleotides align to TRBD2. This CDR3 is 15 amino acids long. J lost 2 bases, V lost 4 bases, and 9 bases had no gene match. Germline CDR1 is GTSNPN and CDR2 is SVGIG (reference sequence). The CDR3 region is CAWNSASGDPYEQYF. In nucleotides, the CDR3 is TGTGCCTGGAACTCCGCTAGCGGGGACCCCTACGAGCAGTACTTC.

This sequence joins TRBV5-6 and TRBJ2-1; D perhaps matches TRBD2 (6 bases). Trimming removed 4 bases at V and 6 bases at J, with 8 bases between. The CDR3 covers 12 residues. The germline CDR1 and CDR2 sequences are SGHDT and YYEEEE. DNA of the CDR3: TGTGCCAGCAGCGGGGGGTCCAATGAGCAGTTCTTC. It is translated as CASSGGSNEQFF.

V is TRBV5-4 and J is TRBJ2-7; D call uncertain. The CDR3 totals 13 residues. The V gene lost 1 base and the J gene lost 2 bases, with 7 bases spanning the gap. Germline-derived CDR1 and CDR2 are SGHNT and YYREEE (reference sequence). The CDR3 loop is CASSLTGAYEQYF. The CDR3, as DNA: TGTGCCAGCAGCTTGACGGGCGCCTACGAGCAGTACTTC.

This chain links TRBV9 with TRBJ2-1; D remains unclear. The germline gives CDR1 SGDLS, CDR2 YYNGEE. This CDR3 contains 16 residues. V lost 4 bases to trimming and J lost 3 bases, with 17 bases between them. The CDR3 DNA reads as TGTGCCAGCAGCCCCTTAGCCTCCTTAATCTACAATGAGCAGTTCTTC. Encoded protein: CASSPLASLIYNEQFF.

This clone has only one observation. The chain combines TRBV4-3 with TRBJ2-1, with TRBD1 matching 7 bases. V shed 5 bases, J shed 7 bases, and the junction held 11 bases outside the gene matches. Germline CDR1 LGHNA, CDR2 YSLEER. The CDR3 spans 15 residues. The CDR3 DNA follows: TGCGCCAGCAGCAAACCCTCGACAGGGTTTAATGAGCAGTTCTTC. Amino acids: CASSKPSTGFNEQFF.

J is TRBJ1-1 and V is TRBV6-4; D remains ambiguous. The CDR3 runs to 16 residues. V was cut by 8 bases and J by 0 bases, with 19 bases left in between. CDR1 MRHNA and CDR2 SNTAGT come from the germline V gene. The CDR3 bases are TGTGCCAGCCGACGGGATACAAAGGGCCTGAACACTGAAGCTTTCTTT. Translated: CASRRDTKGLNTEAFF.

This rearrangement joins TRBV9 to TRBJ2-7, with 8 bases matching TRBD1. This CDR3 is 14 amino acids long. V lost 3 bases, J lost 2 bases, and 4 bases stayed unmatched. From germline, CDR1 is SGDLS and CDR2 YYNGEE. CDR3 loop: CASSGRDRTYEQYF. CDR3 DNA: TGTGCCAGCAGCGGCCGGGACAGGACCTACGAGCAGTACTTC.

This sequence joins TRBV14 and TRBJ2-7; a weak D match, TRBD1 (6 bases). Germline CDR1 SGHDN, CDR2 FVKESK. Trimming took 0 bases from V and 3 from J, leaving 18 bases between them. The CDR3 is 17 amino acids. CDR3 region: CASSQEGARSRIYEQYF. The CDR3 DNA is TGTGCCAGCAGCCAAGAGGGGGCCAGGTCTCGGATCTACGAGCAGTACTTC.

This clone is a singleton in its sample. The J gene is TRBJ2-1, the V gene TRBV6-5; 7 bases agree with TRBD1. Trimming took 2 bases from V and 5 from J; bases not matched to a gene: 9. CDR3 length: 16 amino acids. In germline, CDR1 is MNHEY, CDR2 SVGAGI. CDR3 residues: CASSYTTGQLNNEQFF. CDR3 in DNA: TGTGCCAGCAGTTACACAACGGGACAGCTTAACAATGAGCAGTTCTTC.

This clone was found once. The chain is built from TRBV19 and TRBJ2-2; 8 bases are shared with TRBD2. Germline CDR1 LNHDA, CDR2 SQIVND (reference sequence). V gave up 6 bases and J gave up 5 bases; unmatched junction bases: 2. This CDR3 is 13 amino acids long. CDR3 amino acids: CASSRGGTGELFF. CDR3 nucleotide sequence: TGTGCCAGTAGCCGGGGGGGTACCGGGGAGCTGTTTTTT.

DNA of the CDR3: TGTGCCAGCAGCCACTTCCTATCTGGGGCTAGCGGGGGGGTTTACAATGAGCAGTTCTTC. Translated, it gives CASSHFLSGASGGVYNEQFF. The gene calls are TRBV4-2 and TRBJ2-1; TRBD2 agrees at 12 bases. Trimming at V came to 3 bases and at J to 4 bases, leaving 16 bases not matched to a gene. CDR1 LGHNA and CDR2 YNFKEQ come from the germline V gene. The length of the CDR3 is 20 residues.

The chain couples TRBV7-8 to TRBJ2-7, with 8 nucleotides matching TRBD1. CDR3 length: 16 amino acids. J was trimmed by 2 bases and V by 0 bases; bases with no gene match: 6. Germline CDR1 reads SGHVS; CDR2 reads FQNEAQ. CDR3 DNA: TGTGCCAGCAGCTTAGCGGCGGGACAGGTTACCTACGAGCAGTACTTC. Translation: CASSLAAGQVTYEQYF.

The rearrangement joins TRBV6-6 to TRBJ2-1; 7 bases line up with TRBD2. The germline gives CDR1 MNHNY, CDR2 SVGAGI (reference sequence). This CDR3 has 15 amino acids. With V trimmed by 0 bases and J by 6 bases, 5 bases remained unmatched. The CDR3 region has the DNA TGTGCCAGCAGTTACTCCCTTTCGGGGGGCAATGAGCAGTTCTTC. Encoded protein: CASSYSLSGGNEQFF.

The chain joins TRBV25-1 to TRBJ1-5; D unresolved. The CDR3 loop spans 14 amino acids. The germline CDR1 and CDR2 sequences are MGHDK and SYGVNS. The V gene lost 4 bases and the J gene lost 5 bases, with 12 bases spanning the gap. The CDR3 DNA reads TGTGCCAGCAGTGGGGAAACGAGGGATCAGCCCCAGCATTTT. It codes for CASSGETRDQPQHF.

The V call is TRBV6-1, the J call TRBJ2-3; unclear D gene. The V end lost 6 bases, the J end lost 2 bases, and 15 bases lay between the germline ends. The CDR3 spans 15 residues. From germline, CDR1 is MNHNS and CDR2 SASEGT. The CDR3 DNA follows: TGTGCCAGCAGCGAAACATCTTATAACACAGATACGCAGTATTTT. Translating gives CASSETSYNTDTQYF.

The V gene is TRBV27, the J gene TRBJ1-2, with TRBD1 matching over 10 bases. V lost 1 base, J lost 3 bases, and 8 bases stayed unmatched. The germline gives CDR1 MNHEY, CDR2 SMNVEV (reference sequence). The CDR3 runs to 17 residues. The CDR3 nucleotides are TGTGCCAGCAGTTTATTGGCCGGGACAGGGGCCTACTATGGCTACACCTTC. Translation gives CASSLLAGTGAYYGYTF.

The chain carries TRBV13 and TRBJ2-7; no definite D call. Trimming took off 3 bases at V and 2 bases at J, with 8 bases between the two ends. Germline V gives CDR1 PRHDT, CDR2 FYEKMQ (reference sequence). The CDR3 has 13 residues. CDR3 loop: CASSLGSPYEQYF. CDR3 bases: TGTGCCAGCAGCTTGGGCTCCCCCTACGAGCAGTACTTC.

The sample holds one count of this clone. The genes are TRBV4-1 and TRBJ1-1; D perhaps matches TRBD1 (6 bases). V was shortened by 0 bases and J by 3 bases, with 11 bases between the two germline ends. CDR3 size: 15 residues. Germline lookup yields CDR1 MGHRA and CDR2 YSYEKL. DNA of the CDR3: TGCGCCAGCAGCCAAGACCGGACAGTGGACACTGAAGCTTTCTTT. This codes for CASSQDRTVDTEAFF.

CDR3 in DNA: TGCGCCAGCAGCTTGGAGTCCCCGTACAATGAGCAGTTCTTC. Protein sequence: CASSLESPYNEQFF. The V and J genes are TRBV5-1 and TRBJ2-1, with unresolved D. Germline CDR1 is SGHRS and CDR2 is YFSETQ. Between the trimmed V and J ends, which lost 0 bases and 4 bases, there was a span of 8 bases. The CDR3 sequence is 14 residues long. Using reference TRBV5-1 and TRBJ2-1 for the parts outside the CDR3, the full variable domain is KAGVTQTPRYLIKTRGQQVTLSCSPISGHRSVSWYQQTPGQGLQFLFEYFSETQRNKGNFPGRFSGRQFSNSRSEMNVSTLELGDSALYLCASSLESPYNEQFFGPGTRLTVL.

V gene TRBV7-9 combines with J gene TRBJ1-3, with no clear D. The CDR3 runs to 12 residues. Per the germline V gene, CDR1 is SEHNR and CDR2 is FQNEAQ (reference sequence). V was clipped by 1 base and J by 4 bases, with 2 bases between them. CDR3 DNA: TGTGCCAGCAGCTTAGAGGGAAACACCATATATTTT. Translating gives CASSLEGNTIYF. Based on the CDR3 plus reference TRBV7-9 and TRBJ1-3, the full variable domain is DTGVSQNPRHKITKRGQNVTFRCDPISEHNRLYWYRQTLGQGPEFLTYFQNEAQLEKSRLLSDRFSAERPKGSFSTLEIQRTEQGDSAMYLCASSLEGNTIYFGEGSWLTVV.

V and J are TRBV6-5 and TRBJ1-2; no definite D call. The CDR3 has 12 residues. Germline lookup yields CDR1 MNHEY and CDR2 SVGAGI. V lost 7 bases, J lost 9 bases, and 15 bases lay in between. The CDR3 DNA sequence: TGTGCCAGCACCCCGTGGGGTAGTAGCTACACCTTC. This encodes CASTPWGSSYTF.

The chain recombines TRBV15 with TRBJ2-2; D is perhaps TRBD1 (6 bases). V lost 5 bases to trimming and J lost 3 bases, with 13 bases between them. Germline lookup yields CDR1 LNHNV and CDR2 YYDKDF (reference sequence). This CDR3 has 15 residues. The CDR3 loop is CATSEQGVDTGELFF. The DNA for the CDR3 is TGTGCCACCAGCGAACAGGGTGTGGACACCGGGGAGCTGTTTTTT.

The rearrangement joins TRBV13 to TRBJ2-7; 7 nucleotides match TRBD1. With 4 bases clipped from V and 2 bases from J, the junction kept 5 bases outside the gene matches. Germline assignment: CDR1 PRHDT and CDR2 FYEKMQ (reference sequence). The CDR3 contains 14 residues. The CDR3 nucleotides read TGTGCCAGCAGCTCGCCGGGACAGACCTACGAGCAGTACTTC. Its protein is CASSSPGQTYEQYF.

The V and J genes are TRBV4-1 and TRBJ2-2; 7 positions match TRBD1. The CDR3 loop spans 16 amino acids. Losses at the gene ends were 0 bases for V and 8 bases for J; bases not matched to a gene: 9. The germline V gene has CDR1 MGHRA and CDR2 YSYEKL. This chain's CDR3 is CASSQDPGQVPGELFF. Written as DNA, the CDR3 is TGCGCCAGCAGCCAAGATCCTGGACAGGTCCCAGGGGAGCTGTTTTTT.

This sequence joins TRBV5-5 and TRBJ2-4; D call uncertain. The V gene's germline CDR1 is SGHKS and CDR2 YYEKEE (reference sequence). Deletions cut 0 bases from V and 5 bases from J, with 9 bases between. CDR3 length: 14 residues. The CDR3 nucleotides are TGTGCCAGCAGCTTGGGACCGTGGGAAAACATTCAGTACTTC. This translates into CASSLGPWENIQYF.

This clone was observed once. The V call is TRBV19, the J call TRBJ1-5; TRBD1 matches 10 bases. V gave up 2 bases and J gave up 6 bases; unmatched junction bases: 4. CDR1 is LNHDA, CDR2 SQIVND, per germline (reference sequence). CDR3 length: 15 amino acids. CDR3 nucleotides: TGTGCCAGTAGTATATGGGGACAGGGGCCTCAGCCCCAGCATTTT. It specifies CASSIWGQGPQPQHF.

The chain has TRBV5-6 and TRBJ1-1; D may be TRBD1 (5 bases). Trimming stripped 6 bases from V and 5 bases from J, with 17 bases between. The germline CDR1 and CDR2 sequences are SGHDT and YYEEEE. This CDR3 spans 14 amino acids. The CDR3 DNA is TGTGCCAGCACCCTATGGGGGGGTAGTACTGAAGCTTTCTTT. This codes for CASTLWGGSTEAFF. Variable domain in full (rest from reference TRBV5-6 and TRBJ1-1): DAGVTQSPTHLIKTRGQQVTLRCSPKSGHDTVSWYQQALGQGPQFIFQYYEEEERQRGNFPDRFSGHQFPNYSSELNVNALLLGDSALYLCASTLWGGSTEAFFGQGTRLTVV.